The clone carrying this T cell receptor beta chain was observed a handful of times. This entry belongs to a study of T cells after yellow fever vaccination. TCRdb redid the calling of the 5' RACE reads with MiXCR, one entry per CDR3 protein. The top ten clones hold 30% to 40% of a sample with about 130,000 distinct CDR3 sequences, under 9% of them seen once. V was pared by 8 bases and J by 2 bases, with 12 bases between. This CDR3 is 13 amino acids long. From germline, CDR1 is SNHLY and CDR2 FYNNEI. This TCR came from a man aged 18 to 35 who received the YFV17D yellow fever vaccine. The chain uses TRBV2 and TRBJ1-1; a possible D gene is TRBD1 (5 bases). The sample here was CD8+ T cells sorted from PBMCs, taken on the day of the yellow fever booster vaccination. For the CDR3, the DNA is TGTGCCAGCTTTTTCGACAGCAACACTGAAGCTTTCTTT. Translated: CASFFDSNTEAFF.